A single sample gave rise to the 9 T cell receptor beta chains below, sequenced in a study of T-cell reconstitution after alpha-beta-depleted transplantation in children. The TCRbeta library incorporated unique molecular identifiers. TCRdb reanalysed the PCR reads using MiXCR and keeps one entry per CDR3 protein. The table records 550,000 to 800,000 distinct CDR3 sequences, around 14% of them present only once. This specimen consisted of PBMCs, obtained before TCRalphabeta/CD19-depleted stem cell transplant. These receptors all come from a girl aged 2 to 10 with congenital amegakaryocytic thrombocytopenia, due to receive a stem cell transplant.

The V call is TRBV24-1, the J call TRBJ2-1; TRBD2 matches at 13 bases. Germline assignment: CDR1 KGHDR and CDR2 SFDVKD. The CDR3 length is 17 residues. Trimming cost V 3 bases and J 4 bases; bases outside gene matches: 5. The CDR3 reads CATSDHPGLAGYNEQFF. The CDR3 DNA sequence: TGTGCCACCAGTGATCACCCGGGACTAGCGGGGTACAATGAGCAGTTCTTC.

This clonotype was picked up many times. This sequence joins TRBV29-1 and TRBJ2-1; D remains unclear. Trimming pared 0 bases from V and 8 bases from J, leaving 17 bases between. The CDR3 has 15 amino acids. Germline V lookup: CDR1 SQVTM, CDR2 ANQGSEA. This chain's CDR3 is CSVEDPQLIVDEQFF. The DNA for the CDR3 is TGCAGCGTTGAAGACCCCCAACTAATCGTTGATGAGCAGTTCTTC.

The sample holds many counts of this clonotype. The chain carries TRBV12-3 or TRBV12-4 and TRBJ2-3; D gene uncertain. With 3 bases removed from V and 5 bases from J, the gap between germline ends came to 15 bases. The CDR3 totals 15 residues. The CDR3 DNA reads as TGTGCCAGCAGTTTTACCAGCGACTCGGGAGATACGCAGTATTTT. Its protein is CASSFTSDSGDTQYF.

This clonotype has only a few counts. The rearrangement links TRBV5-1 to TRBJ2-1; the match to TRBD1 covers 10 bases. V was pared by 4 bases and J by 5 bases, with 6 bases of the junction left unmatched. The germline CDR1 and CDR2 sequences are SGHRS and YFSETQ. The CDR3 length is 15 residues. The CDR3: CASSEDRGLDNEQFF. The CDR3 coding sequence is TGCGCCAGCAGCGAAGACAGGGGGCTCGACAATGAGCAGTTCTTC.

Notes on this clonotype: A far larger clone is one nucleotide away, so this likely arose from a read error. This CDR3 fails to terminate in the conserved phenylalanine or tryptophan, so it likely reflects a read error. This rearrangement joins TRBV20-1 to TRBJ2-5; D uncertain. Germline CDR1 and CDR2: DFQATT and SNEGSKA (reference sequence). The ends were cut back, 5 bases at V and 5 bases at J, with 6 bases in the middle. This CDR3 has 10 residues. Here the CDR3 reads CSAPRETQYL. The CDR3 region has the DNA TGCAGTGCTCCAAGGGAGACCCAGTACCTC.

This clonotype was seen more than once but under ten times. The chain couples TRBV18 to TRBJ2-7, with TRBD1 identical over 7 bases. The CDR3 length is 15 residues. Germline CDR1 reads KGHSH; CDR2 reads LQKENI. V was clipped by 3 bases and J by 0 bases; unmatched bases: 5. In DNA, the CDR3 is TGTGCCAGCTCACCGGGACAGCCAAGCTCCTACGAGCAGTACTTC. It yields the protein CASSPGQPSSYEQYF.

This chain joins TRBV4-1 and TRBJ2-7; D is unclear. The CDR3 totals 15 residues. From germline, CDR1 is MGHRA and CDR2 YSYEKL. Deletions cut 0 bases from V and 0 bases from J, with 9 bases between. The CDR3 DNA is TGCGCCAGCAGCCAAGACCTGGAAAGCTCCTACGAGCAGTACTTC. Protein: CASSQDLESSYEQYF.

This chain links TRBV11-2 with TRBJ2-2, with D perhaps TRBD2 (5 bases). Trimming took off 0 bases at V and 9 bases at J, with 5 bases between the two ends. The CDR3 spans 12 residues. The germline V gene encodes CDR1 SGHAT and CDR2 FQNNGV. The CDR3: CASSLETRELFF. CDR3 coding DNA: TGTGCCAGCAGCTTAGAGACTAGGGAGCTGTTTTTT.

The V and J genes are TRBV9 and TRBJ2-5; 10 bases are a match to TRBD2. CDR1 is SGDLS, CDR2 YYNGEE, per germline. Trimming cost V 4 bases and J 4 bases; bases outside gene matches: 10. CDR3 length equals 16 residues. CDR3 residues: CASSPPPSGGLETQYF. The CDR3 DNA reads TGTGCCAGCAGCCCCCCCCCTAGCGGGGGCCTAGAGACCCAGTACTTC.